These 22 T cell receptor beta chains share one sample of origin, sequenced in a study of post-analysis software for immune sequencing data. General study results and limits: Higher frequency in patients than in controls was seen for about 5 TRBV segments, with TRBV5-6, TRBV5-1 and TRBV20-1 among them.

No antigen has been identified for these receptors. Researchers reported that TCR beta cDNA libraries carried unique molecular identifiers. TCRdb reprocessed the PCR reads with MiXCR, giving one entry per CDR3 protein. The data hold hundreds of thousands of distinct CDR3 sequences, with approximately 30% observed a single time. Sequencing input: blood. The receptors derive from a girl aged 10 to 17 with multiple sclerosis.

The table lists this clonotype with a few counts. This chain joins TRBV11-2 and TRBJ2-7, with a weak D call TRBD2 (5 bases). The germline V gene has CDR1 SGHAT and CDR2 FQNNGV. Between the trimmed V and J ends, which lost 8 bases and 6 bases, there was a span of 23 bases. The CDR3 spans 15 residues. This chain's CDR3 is CASSIVRWGVGEQYF. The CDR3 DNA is TGTGCCAGCTCTATCGTACGATGGGGAGTCGGCGAGCAGTACTTC. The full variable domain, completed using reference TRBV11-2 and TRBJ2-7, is EAGVAQSPRYKIIEKRQSVAFWCNPISGHATLYWYQQILGQGPKLLIQFQNNGVVDDSQLPKDRFSAERLKGVDSTLKIQPAKLEDSAVYLCASSIVRWGVGEQYFGPGTRLTVT.

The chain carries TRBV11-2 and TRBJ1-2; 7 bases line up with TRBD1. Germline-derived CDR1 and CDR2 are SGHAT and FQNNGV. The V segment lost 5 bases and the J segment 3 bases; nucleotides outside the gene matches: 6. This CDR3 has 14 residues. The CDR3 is CASSVRDSYYGYTF. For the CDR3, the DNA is TGTGCCAGCAGCGTACGGGACAGCTACTATGGCTACACCTTC.

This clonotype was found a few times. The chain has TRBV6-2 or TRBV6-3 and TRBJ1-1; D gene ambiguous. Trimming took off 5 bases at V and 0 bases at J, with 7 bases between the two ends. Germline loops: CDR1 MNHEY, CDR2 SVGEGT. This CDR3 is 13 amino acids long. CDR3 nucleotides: TGTGCCAGCAGTCCTCTGATGAACACTGAAGCTTTCTTT. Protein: CASSPLMNTEAFF.

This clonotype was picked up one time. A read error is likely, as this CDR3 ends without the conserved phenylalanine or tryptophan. The DNA of the CDR3 is TGTGCCAGCAGCCCCAGCCGGATGGCTCCCTACAATGAGCAGTTCTTA. It encodes CASSPSRMAPYNEQFL. The J gene is TRBJ2-1, the V gene TRBV3-1, with D unclear. V lost 4 bases, J lost 2 bases, and 15 bases lay in between. The CDR3 contains 16 residues. The germline gives CDR1 LGHDT, CDR2 YNNKEL (reference sequence).

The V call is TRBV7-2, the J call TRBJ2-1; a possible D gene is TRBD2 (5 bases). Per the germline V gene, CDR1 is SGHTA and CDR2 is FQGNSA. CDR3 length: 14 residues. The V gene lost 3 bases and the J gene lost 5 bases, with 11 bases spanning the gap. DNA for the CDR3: TGTGCCAGCAGCTTTAGACTCGGGGACAATGAGCAGTTCTTC. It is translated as CASSFRLGDNEQFF.

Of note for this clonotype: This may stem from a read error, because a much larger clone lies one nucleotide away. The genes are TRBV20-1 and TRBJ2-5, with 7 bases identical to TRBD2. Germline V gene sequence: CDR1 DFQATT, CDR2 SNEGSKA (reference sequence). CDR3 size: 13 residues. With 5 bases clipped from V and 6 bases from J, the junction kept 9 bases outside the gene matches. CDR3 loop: CSAGGMREKTQYF. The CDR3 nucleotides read TGCAGTGCTGGAGGCATGCGGGAGAAGACCCAGTACTTC.

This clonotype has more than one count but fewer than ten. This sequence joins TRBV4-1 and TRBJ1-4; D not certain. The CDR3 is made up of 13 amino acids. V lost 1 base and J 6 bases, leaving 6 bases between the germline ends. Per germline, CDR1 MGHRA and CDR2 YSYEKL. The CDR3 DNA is TGCGCCAGCAGCCAAGGGCTAGATGAAAAACTGTTTTTT. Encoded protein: CASSQGLDEKLFF.

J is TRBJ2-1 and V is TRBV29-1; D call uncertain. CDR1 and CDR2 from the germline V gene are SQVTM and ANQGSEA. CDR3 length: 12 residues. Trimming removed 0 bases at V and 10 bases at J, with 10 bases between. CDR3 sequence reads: CSVEDRGREQFF. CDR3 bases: TGCAGCGTTGAAGATCGTGGAAGGGAGCAGTTCTTC.

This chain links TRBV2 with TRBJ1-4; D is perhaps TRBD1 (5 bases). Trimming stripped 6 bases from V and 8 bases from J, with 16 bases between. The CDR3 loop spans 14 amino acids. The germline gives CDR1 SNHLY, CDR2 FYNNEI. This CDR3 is CASRLSRVGEKLFF. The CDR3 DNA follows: TGTGCCAGCAGACTCTCCAGGGTCGGAGAAAAACTGTTTTTT.

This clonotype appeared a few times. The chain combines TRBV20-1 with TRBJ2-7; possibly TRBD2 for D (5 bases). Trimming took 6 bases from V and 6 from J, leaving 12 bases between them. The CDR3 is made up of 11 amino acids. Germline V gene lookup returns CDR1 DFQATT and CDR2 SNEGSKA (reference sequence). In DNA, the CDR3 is TGCAGTGCGCCTAGCTCCGCCGAGCAGTACTTC. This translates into CSAPSSAEQYF.

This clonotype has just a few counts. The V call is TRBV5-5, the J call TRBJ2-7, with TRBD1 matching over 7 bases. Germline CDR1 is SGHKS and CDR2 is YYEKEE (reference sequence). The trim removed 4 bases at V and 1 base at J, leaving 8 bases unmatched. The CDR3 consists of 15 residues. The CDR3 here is CASSQIRDRSYEQYF. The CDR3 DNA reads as TGTGCCAGCAGCCAAATCCGGGACAGATCCTACGAGCAGTACTTC.

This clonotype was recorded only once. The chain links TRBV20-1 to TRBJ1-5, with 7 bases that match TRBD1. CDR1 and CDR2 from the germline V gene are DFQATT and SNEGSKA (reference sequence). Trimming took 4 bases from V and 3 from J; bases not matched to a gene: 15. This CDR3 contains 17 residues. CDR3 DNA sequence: TGCAGTGCTACTCCAAGTCCCGGGACAGCACTCAATCAGCCCCAGCATTTT. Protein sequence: CSATPSPGTALNQPQHF.

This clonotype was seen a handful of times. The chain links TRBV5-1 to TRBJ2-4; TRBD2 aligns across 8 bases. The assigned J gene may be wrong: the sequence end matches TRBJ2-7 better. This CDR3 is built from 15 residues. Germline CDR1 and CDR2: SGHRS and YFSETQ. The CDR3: CASSLLGTSLDEQYF. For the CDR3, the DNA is TGCGCCAGCAGCTTGCTCGGGACTAGTCTGGACGAGCAGTACTTC.

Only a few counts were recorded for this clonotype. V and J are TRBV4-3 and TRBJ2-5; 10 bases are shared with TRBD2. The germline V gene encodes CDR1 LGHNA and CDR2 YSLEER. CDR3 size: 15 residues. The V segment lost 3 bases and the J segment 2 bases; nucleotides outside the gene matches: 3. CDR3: CASSHLAGVQETQYF. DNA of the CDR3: TGCGCCAGCAGCCATCTAGCGGGAGTACAAGAGACCCAGTACTTC.

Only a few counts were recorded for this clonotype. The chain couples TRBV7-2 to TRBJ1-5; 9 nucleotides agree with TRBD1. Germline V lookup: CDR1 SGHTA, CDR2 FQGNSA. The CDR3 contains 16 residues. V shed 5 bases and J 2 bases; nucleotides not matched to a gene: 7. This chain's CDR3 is CASSAATGGRNQPQHF. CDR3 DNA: TGTGCCAGCAGCGCCGCGACAGGGGGGCGCAATCAGCCCCAGCATTTT.

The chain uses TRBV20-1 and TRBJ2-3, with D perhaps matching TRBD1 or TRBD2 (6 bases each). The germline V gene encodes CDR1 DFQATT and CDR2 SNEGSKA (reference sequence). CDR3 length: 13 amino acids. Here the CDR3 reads CTSGDTSTDTQYF. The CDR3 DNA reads TGCACCTCGGGGGACACAAGCACAGATACGCAGTATTTT.

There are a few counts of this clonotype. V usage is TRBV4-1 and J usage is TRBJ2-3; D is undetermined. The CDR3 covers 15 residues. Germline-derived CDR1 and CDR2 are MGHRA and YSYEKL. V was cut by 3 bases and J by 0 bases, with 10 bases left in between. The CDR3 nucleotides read TGCGCCAGCAGCCACGGGTTGTCTAGCACAGATACGCAGTATTTT. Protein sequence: CASSHGLSSTDTQYF.

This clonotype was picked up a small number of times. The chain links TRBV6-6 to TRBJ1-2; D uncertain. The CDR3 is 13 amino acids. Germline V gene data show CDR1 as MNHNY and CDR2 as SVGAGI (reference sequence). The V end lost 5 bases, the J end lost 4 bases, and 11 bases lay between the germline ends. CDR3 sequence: CASSPKEVYGYTF. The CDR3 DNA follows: TGTGCCAGCAGTCCTAAGGAGGTCTATGGCTACACCTTC.

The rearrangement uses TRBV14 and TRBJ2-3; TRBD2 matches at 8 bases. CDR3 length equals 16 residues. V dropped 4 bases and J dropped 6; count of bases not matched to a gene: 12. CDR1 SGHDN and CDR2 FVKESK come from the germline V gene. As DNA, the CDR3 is TGTGCCAGCAGCCGCCTCGGAGCGGGAGTGGCGGATACGCAGTATTTT. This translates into CASSRLGAGVADTQYF.

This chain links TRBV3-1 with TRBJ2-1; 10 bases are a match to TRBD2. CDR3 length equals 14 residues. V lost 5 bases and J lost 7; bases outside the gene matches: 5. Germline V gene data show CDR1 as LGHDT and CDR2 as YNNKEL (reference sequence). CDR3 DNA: TGTGCCAGCAGCGGGGCACTAGCGGGGAATGAGCAGTTCTTC. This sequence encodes CASSGALAGNEQFF.

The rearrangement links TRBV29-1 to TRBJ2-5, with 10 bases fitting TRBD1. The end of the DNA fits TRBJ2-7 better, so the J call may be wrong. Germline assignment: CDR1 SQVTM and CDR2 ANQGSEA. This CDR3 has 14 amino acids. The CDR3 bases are TGCAGCGTTTCCGGGACAGGGGTCTCCGGCGAGCAGTACTTC. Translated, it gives CSVSGTGVSGEQYF.

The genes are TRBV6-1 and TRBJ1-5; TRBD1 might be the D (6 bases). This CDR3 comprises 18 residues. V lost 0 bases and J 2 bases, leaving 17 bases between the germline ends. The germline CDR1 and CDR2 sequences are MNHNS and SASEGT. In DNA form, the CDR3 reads TGTGCCAGCAGTGAAGCGCTTCTCGGCAGGGGACGCAATCAGCCCCAGCATTTT. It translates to CASSEALLGRGRNQPQHF.